The clone carrying this T cell receptor (beta chain) was seen only a few times. Antigen unknown. Blood, whole and unfractionated, served as the source for total RNA extraction. The data were obtained in a study of human T cells and chemical hapten exposure. Study conclusions and caveats: TCRs whose frequency exceeded 1 in 1000 remained the same following DPC sensitization.

TCRdb re-called the 5' RACE reads with MiXCR, one entry per CDR3 protein. The sample carries roughly 120,000 distinct CDR3 sequences, roughly a fifth recorded once. This TCR was sampled from a human donor in good health.

CDR3 amino acids: CASSLKKGDTQYF. The CDR3, as DNA: TGTGCCAGCAGCCTAAAGAAGGGAGATACGCAGTATTTT. The chain employs TRBV6-4 and TRBJ2-3; D gene uncertain. The germline CDR1 and CDR2 sequences are MRHNA and SNTAGT. The CDR3 covers 13 residues. The ends were cut back, 6 bases at V and 5 bases at J, with 12 bases in the middle.